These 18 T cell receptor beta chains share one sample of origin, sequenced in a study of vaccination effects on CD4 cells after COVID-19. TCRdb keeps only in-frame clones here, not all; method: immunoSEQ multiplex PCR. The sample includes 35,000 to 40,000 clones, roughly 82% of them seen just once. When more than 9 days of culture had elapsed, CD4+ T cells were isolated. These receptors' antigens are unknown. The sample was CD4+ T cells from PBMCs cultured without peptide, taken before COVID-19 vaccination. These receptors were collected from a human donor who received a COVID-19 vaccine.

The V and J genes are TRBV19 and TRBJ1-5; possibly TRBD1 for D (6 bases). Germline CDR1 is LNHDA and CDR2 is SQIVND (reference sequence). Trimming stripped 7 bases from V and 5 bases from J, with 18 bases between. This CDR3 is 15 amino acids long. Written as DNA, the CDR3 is TGTGCCAGTAAGTCCTCTGGGACAAATCATCAGCCCCAGCATTTT. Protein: CASKSSGTNHQPQHF. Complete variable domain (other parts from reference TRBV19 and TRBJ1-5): DGGITQSPKYLFRKEGQNVTLSCEQNLNHDAMYWYRQDPGQGLRLIYYSQIVNDFQKGDIAEGYSVSREKKESFPLTVTSAQKNPTAFYLCASKSSGTNHQPQHFGDGTRLSIL.

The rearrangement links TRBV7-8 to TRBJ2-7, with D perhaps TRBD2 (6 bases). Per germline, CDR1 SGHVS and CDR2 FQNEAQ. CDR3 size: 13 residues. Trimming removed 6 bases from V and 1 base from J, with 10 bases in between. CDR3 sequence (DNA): TGTGCCAGCAGTGCGGGACCGTCCTACGAGCAGTACGTC. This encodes CASSAGPSYEQYV.

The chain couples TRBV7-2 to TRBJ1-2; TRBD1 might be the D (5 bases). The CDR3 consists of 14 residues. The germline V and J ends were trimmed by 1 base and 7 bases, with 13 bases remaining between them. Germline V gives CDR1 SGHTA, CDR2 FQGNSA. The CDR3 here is CASSLGGAARGYTF. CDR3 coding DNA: TGTGCCAGCAGCTTAGGCGGGGCGGCCCGTGGCTACACCTTC.

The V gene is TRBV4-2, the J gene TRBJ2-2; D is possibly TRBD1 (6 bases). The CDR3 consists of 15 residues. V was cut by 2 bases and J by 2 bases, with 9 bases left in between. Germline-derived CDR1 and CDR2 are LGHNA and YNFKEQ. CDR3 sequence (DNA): TGTGCCAGCAGCCAACAGGGGTCCAACACCGGGGAGCTGTTTTTT. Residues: CASSQQGSNTGELFF.

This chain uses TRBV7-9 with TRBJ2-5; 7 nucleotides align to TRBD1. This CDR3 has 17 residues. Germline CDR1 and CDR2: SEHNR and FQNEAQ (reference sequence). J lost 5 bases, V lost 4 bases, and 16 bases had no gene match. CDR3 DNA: TGTGCCAGCAGCTCACCAAGGGGGCGTCGGTCCCACGAGACCCAGTACTTC. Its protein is CASSSPRGRRSHETQYF.

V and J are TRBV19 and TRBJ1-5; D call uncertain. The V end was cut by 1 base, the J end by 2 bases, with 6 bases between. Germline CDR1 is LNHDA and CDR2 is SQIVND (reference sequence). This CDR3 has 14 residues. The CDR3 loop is CASSIGIGNQPQHF. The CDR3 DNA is TGTGCCAGTAGTATAGGGATAGGCAATCAGCCCCAGCATTTT. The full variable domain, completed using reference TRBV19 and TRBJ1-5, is DGGITQSPKYLFRKEGQNVTLSCEQNLNHDAMYWYRQDPGQGLRLIYYSQIVNDFQKGDIAEGYSVSREKKESFPLTVTSAQKNPTAFYLCASSIGIGNQPQHFGDGTRLSIL.

The CDR3 DNA reads TGTGCCACCAGCAGAGGAGGGGTTAACTATGGCTACACCTTC. Translated: CATSRGGVNYGYTF. This rearrangement joins TRBV15 to TRBJ1-2, with D possibly being TRBD1 (5 bases). The germline V gene has CDR1 LNHNV and CDR2 YYDKDF (reference sequence). The CDR3 length is 14 residues. The germline V and J ends were trimmed by 1 base and 1 base, with 7 bases remaining between them. Drawing the rest from reference TRBV15 and TRBJ1-2, the complete variable domain is DAMVIQNPRYQVTQFGKPVTLSCSQTLNHNVMYWYQQKSSQAPKLLFHYYDKDFNNEADTPDNFQSRRPNTSFCFLDIRSPGLGDTAMYLCATSRGGVNYGYTFGSGTRLTVV.

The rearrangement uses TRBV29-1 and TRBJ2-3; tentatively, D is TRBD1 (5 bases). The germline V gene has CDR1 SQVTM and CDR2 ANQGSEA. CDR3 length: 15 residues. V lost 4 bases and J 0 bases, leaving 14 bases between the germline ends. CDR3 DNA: TGCAGCGTTGGGGATGACAGAACTAGCACAGATACGCAGTATTTT. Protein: CSVGDDRTSTDTQYF.

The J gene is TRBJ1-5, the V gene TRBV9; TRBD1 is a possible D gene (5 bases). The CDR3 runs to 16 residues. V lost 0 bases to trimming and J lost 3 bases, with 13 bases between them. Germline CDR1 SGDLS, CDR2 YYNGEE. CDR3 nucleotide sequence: TGTGCCAGCAGCGTAGGATGGGGAGGGGCCAATCAGCCCCAGCATTTT. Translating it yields CASSVGWGGANQPQHF.

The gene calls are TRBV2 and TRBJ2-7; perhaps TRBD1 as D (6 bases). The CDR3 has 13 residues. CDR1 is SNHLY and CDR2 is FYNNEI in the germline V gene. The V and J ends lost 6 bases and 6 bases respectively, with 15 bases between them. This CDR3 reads CASRVDSQTEQYV. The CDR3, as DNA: TGTGCCAGCAGGGTGGACAGCCAAACCGAGCAGTACGTC.

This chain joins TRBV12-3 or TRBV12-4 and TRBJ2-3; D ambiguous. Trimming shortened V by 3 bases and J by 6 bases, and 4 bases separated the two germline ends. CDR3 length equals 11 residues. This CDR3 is CASSLGDTQYF. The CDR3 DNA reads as TGTGCCAGCAGTTTGGGGGATACGCAGTATTTT.

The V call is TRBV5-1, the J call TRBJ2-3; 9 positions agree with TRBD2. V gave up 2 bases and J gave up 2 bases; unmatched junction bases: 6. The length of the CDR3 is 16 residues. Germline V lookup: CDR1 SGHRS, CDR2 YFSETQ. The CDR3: CASSFLAGETTDTQYF. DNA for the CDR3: TGCGCCAGCAGCTTTTTAGCGGGGGAGACCACAGATACGCAGTATTTT.

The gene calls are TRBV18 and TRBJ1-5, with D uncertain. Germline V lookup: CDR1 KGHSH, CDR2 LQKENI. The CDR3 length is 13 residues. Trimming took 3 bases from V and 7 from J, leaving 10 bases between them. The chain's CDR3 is CASSPQAGQPQHF. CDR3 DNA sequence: TGTGCCAGCTCACCGCAAGCGGGACAGCCCCAGCATTTT.

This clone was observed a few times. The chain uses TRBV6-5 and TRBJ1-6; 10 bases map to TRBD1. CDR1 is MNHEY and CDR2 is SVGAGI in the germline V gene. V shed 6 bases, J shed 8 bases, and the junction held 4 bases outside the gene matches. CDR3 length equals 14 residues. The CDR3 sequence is CASSRDRGDSPLHF. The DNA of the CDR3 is TGTGCCAGCAGCCGGGACAGGGGAGATTCACCCCTCCACTTT.

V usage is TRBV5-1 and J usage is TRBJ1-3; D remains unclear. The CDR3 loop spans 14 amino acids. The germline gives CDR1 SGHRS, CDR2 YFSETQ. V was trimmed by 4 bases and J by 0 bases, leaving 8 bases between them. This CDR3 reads CASSPRDSGNTIYF. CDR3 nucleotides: TGCGCCAGCAGCCCTCGGGACTCTGGAAACACCATATATTTT.

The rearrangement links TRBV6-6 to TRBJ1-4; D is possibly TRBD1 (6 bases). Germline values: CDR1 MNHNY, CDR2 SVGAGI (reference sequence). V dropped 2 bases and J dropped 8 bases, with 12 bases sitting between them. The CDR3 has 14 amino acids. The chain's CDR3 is CASSYQGIREKLFF. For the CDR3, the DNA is TGTGCCAGCAGTTACCAGGGGATTAGGGAAAAACTGTTTTTT.

The DNA for the CDR3 is TGTGCCAGCAGCAAACCGACAGGGAACACTGAAGCTTTCTTT. Translating it yields CASSKPTGNTEAFF. The chain joins TRBV5-4 to TRBJ1-1, with a tentative D call TRBD1 (6 bases). Per the germline V gene, CDR1 is SGHNT and CDR2 is YYREEE (reference sequence). CDR3 length: 14 amino acids. V dropped 4 bases and J dropped 1 base, with 11 bases sitting between them.

The CDR3 is CASSRDSHTEAFF. CDR3 nucleotides: TGTGCCAGCAGCAGGGACAGTCACACTGAAGCTTTCTTT. The V gene is TRBV5-4, the J gene TRBJ1-1, with 7 bases that match TRBD1. CDR1 and CDR2 (germline): SGHNT, YYREEE (reference sequence). V was clipped by 4 bases and J by 3 bases; unmatched bases: 3. The length of the CDR3 is 13 residues.